The present T cell receptor beta chain was sequenced within a study of early T cells in non-severe SARS-CoV-2 infection (dated by TCRdb to the early 2020s). Broadly, across the study: Because TCR sequencing was done on bulk RNA from unsorted whole blood, the alpha and beta chains could not be paired. The study at large found these results: Matching against VDJdb was skewed toward anti-spike CD8 responses, likely underestimated virus-specific expansions, and missed private and CD4 specificities.

Libraries were prepared through 5' RACE. TCRdb lists the instrument as NextSeq 500. The TCR library protocol attached unique molecular identifiers to individual cDNA molecules to correct for sequencing error and PCR bias. Both TCR alpha and beta chains were sequenced, and tight co-correlation was observed between alpha and beta sequence abundances in each sample. The study's processing was this. V gene, J gene and CDR3 annotation of TCR sequences was performed with Decombinator V4. TCRs were defined as expanded if a significant change between any two time points was detected under a Poisson model with p below 0.0001. TCR abundances were normalised to the total number of TCRs sequenced in each sample and reported as counts per million. TRAV1-2 paired with TRAJ12, TRAJ20 or TRAJ33 defined MAIT TCRs, while TRAV10 paired with TRAJ18 defined iNKT TCRs. VDJdb, accessed 1 November 2021, was searched for CMV, EBV and SARS-CoV-2 annotated TCRs, excluding TCRs annotated for multiple antigens. TCRdb redid the processing of the public reads, applying fastp at Q25 and MiXCR, and retained in-frame beta chains. Rows merge per CDR3 protein into single entries with the most common DNA and genes. Clone size and V and J calls follow TCRdb, not the original study. This sample is represented by about 83,000 distinct CDR3 sequences; 8.5% to 12% of them were singletons. The ten largest make up approximately 8% of the sample.

About this clonotype itself: There is no known antigen for this receptor. Within one base of it there is no much larger clone, and no base qualities were kept.

CDR1 and CDR2 (SQVTM, ANQGSEA) derive from the germline V gene. V ends up 5 bases short and J 6 bases short, with an unmatched junction base count of 10. The CDR3 sequence holds 14 residues, the cysteine and phenylalanine included. Only CDR3 DNA is held: 42 bases, read in frame from base 1. A case-control design nested within a healthcare worker cohort in London, UK, was used, with weekly nasopharyngeal swab PCR tests and blood sampling performed. Healthcare workers were recruited between 23 and 31 March 2020, during the week of the UK lockdown, and were followed weekly for up to roughly 15 weeks. The receptor was derived from an adult who was a healthcare worker with PCR-confirmed SARS-CoV-2 infection or an uninfected control (not recorded which). This sequence uses TRBV29-1 and TRBJ2-1; 7 middle bases align to TRBD2. The source was whole blood, collected at baseline. The nucleotides are TGCAGCGTTCTCCGCGGGAGCGCCGTCAATGAGCAGTTCTTC. It is translated as CSVLRGSAVNEQFF.